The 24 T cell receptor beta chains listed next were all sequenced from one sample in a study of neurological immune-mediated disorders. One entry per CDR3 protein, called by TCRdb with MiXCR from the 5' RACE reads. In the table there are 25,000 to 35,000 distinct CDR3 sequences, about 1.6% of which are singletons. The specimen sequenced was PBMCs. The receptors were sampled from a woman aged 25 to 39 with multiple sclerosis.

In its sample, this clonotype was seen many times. The CDR3 sequence is CASSYDGLTGELFF. DNA of the CDR3: TGTGCCAGCAGTTATGACGGACTCACCGGGGAGCTGTTTTTT. J is TRBJ2-2 and V is TRBV6-5, with D possibly matching TRBD2 (5 bases). CDR3 size: 14 residues. V dropped 3 bases and J dropped 4 bases, with 9 bases sitting between them. Germline V gives CDR1 MNHEY, CDR2 SVGAGI.

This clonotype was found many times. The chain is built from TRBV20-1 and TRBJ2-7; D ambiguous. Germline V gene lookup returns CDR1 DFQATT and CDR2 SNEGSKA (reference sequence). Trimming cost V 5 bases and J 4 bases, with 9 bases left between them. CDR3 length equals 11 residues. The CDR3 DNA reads TGCAGTGCTCCACTTGGGTACGAGCAGTACTTC. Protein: CSAPLGYEQYF.

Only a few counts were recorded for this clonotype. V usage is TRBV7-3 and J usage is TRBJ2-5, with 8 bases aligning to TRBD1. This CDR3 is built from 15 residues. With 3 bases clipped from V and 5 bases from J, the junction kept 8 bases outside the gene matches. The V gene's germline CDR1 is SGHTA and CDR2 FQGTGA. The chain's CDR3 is CASSLDRASRETQYF. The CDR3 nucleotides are TGTGCCAGCAGCTTGGACAGGGCGTCCAGGGAGACCCAGTACTTC.

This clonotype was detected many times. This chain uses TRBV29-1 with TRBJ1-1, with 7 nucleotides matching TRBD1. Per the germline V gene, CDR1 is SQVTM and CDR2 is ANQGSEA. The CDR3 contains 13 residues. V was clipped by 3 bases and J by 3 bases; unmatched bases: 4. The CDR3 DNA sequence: TGCAGCGTTGAGACAGGGAGGTACACTGAAGCTTTCTTT. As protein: CSVETGRYTEAFF.

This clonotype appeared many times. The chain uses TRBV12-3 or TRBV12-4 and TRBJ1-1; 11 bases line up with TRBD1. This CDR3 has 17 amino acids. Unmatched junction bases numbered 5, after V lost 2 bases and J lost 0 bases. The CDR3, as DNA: TGTGCCAGCAGTTTAAGGGACAGGGGGTCCATGAACACTGAAGCTTTCTTT. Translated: CASSLRDRGSMNTEAFF.

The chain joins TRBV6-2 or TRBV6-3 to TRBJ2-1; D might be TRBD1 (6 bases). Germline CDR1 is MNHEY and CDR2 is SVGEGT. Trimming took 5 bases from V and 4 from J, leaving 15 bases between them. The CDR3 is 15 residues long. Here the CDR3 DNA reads TGTGCCAGCAGTCCCAAAACAGGGTGGTACAATGAGCAGTTCTTC. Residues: CASSPKTGWYNEQFF.

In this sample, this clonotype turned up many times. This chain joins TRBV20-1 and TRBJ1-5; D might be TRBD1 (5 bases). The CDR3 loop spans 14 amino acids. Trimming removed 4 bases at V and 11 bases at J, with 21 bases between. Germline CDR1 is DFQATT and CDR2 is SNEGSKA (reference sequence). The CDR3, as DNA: TGCAGTGCTATCCCAGGGCCCGCAAAGGAGACCCAGCATTTT. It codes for CSAIPGPAKETQHF.

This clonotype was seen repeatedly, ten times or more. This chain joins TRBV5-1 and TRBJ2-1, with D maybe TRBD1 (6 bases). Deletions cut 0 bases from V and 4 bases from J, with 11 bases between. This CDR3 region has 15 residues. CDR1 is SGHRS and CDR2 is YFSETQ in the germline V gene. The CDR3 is CASSLARTDYNEQFF. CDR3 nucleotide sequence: TGCGCCAGCAGCTTGGCCCGGACAGATTACAATGAGCAGTTCTTC.

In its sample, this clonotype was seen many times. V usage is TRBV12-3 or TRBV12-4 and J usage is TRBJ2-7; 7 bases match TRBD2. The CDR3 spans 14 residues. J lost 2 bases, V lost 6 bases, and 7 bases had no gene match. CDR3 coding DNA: TGTGCCAGCAGGTCAAGCGGGGTCGCCTACGAGCAGTACTTC. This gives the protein CASRSSGVAYEQYF.

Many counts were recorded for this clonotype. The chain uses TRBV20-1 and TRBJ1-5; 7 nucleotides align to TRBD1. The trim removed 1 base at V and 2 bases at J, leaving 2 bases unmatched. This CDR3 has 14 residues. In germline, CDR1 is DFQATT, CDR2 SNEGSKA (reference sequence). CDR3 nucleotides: TGCAGTGCTAGAGGAGACAGGGGCAATCAGCCCCAGCATTTT. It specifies CSARGDRGNQPQHF.

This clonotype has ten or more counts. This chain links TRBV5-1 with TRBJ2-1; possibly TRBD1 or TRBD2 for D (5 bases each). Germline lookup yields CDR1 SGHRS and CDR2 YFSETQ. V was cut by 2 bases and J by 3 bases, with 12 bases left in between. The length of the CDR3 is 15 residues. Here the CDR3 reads CASSFRDDVYNEQFF. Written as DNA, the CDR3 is TGCGCCAGCAGCTTCCGGGACGACGTCTACAATGAGCAGTTCTTC. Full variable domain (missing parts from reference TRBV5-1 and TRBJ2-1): KAGVTQTPRYLIKTRGQQVTLSCSPISGHRSVSWYQQTPGQGLQFLFEYFSETQRNKGNFPGRFSGRQFSNSRSEMNVSTLELGDSALYLCASSFRDDVYNEQFFGPGTRLTVL.

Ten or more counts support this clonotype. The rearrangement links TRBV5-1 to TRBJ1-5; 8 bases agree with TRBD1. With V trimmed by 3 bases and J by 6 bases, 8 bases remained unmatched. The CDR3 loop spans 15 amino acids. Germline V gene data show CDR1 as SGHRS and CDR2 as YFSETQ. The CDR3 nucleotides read TGCGCCAGCAGCTACGACCAGGGGGCTGTTCAGCCCCAGCATTTT. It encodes CASSYDQGAVQPQHF.

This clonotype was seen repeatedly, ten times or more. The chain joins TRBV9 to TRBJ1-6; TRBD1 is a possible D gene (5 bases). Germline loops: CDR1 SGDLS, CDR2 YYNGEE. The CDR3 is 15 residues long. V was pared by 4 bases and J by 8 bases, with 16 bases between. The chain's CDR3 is CASSPQGGGDSPLHF. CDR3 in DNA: TGTGCCAGCAGCCCCCAAGGTGGGGGTGATTCACCCCTCCACTTT.

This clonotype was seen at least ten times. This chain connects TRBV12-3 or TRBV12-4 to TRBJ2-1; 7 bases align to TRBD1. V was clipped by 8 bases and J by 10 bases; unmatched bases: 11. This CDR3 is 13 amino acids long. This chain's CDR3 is CASQPDRANEQFF. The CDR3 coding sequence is TGTGCCAGCCAACCAGACAGGGCTAACGAGCAGTTCTTC.

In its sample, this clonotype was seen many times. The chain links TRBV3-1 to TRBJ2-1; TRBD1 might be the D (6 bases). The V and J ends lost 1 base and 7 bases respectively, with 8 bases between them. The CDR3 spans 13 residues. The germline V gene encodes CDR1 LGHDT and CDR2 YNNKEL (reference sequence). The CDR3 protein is CASSQVRGNEQFF. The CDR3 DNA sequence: TGTGCCAGCAGCCAAGTGAGGGGGAATGAGCAGTTCTTC.

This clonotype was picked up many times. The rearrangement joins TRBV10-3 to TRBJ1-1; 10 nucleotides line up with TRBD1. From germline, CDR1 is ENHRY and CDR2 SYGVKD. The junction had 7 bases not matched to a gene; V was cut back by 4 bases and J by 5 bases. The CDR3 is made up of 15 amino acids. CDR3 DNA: TGTGCCATCAGTGGTACCGGGACAGGGGTTACTGAAGCTTTCTTT. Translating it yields CAISGTGTGVTEAFF.

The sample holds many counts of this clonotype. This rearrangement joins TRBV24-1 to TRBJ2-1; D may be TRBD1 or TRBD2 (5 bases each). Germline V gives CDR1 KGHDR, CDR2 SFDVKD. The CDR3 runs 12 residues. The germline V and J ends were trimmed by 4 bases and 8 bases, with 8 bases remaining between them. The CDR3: CATSERGHEQFF. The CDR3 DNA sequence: TGTGCCACCAGTGAGAGGGGTCATGAGCAGTTCTTC.

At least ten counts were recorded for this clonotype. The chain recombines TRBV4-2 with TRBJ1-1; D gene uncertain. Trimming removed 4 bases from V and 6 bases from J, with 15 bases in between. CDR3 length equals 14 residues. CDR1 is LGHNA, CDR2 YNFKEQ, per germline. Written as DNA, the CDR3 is TGTGCCAGCAGCCCCCGGACCGGAAAGGCTGAAGCTTTCTTT. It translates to CASSPRTGKAEAFF.

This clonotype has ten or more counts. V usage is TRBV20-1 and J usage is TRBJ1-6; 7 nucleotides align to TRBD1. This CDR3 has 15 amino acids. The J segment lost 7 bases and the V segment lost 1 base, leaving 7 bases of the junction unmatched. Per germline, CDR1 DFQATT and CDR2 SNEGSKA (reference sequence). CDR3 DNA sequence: TGCAGTGCTAGAGGTCTTGTAGGGGGCAATTCACCCCTCCACTTT. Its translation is CSARGLVGGNSPLHF.

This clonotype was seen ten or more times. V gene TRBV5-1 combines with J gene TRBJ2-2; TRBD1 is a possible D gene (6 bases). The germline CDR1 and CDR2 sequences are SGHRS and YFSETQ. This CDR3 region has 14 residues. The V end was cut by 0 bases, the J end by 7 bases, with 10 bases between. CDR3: CASSLDREGGELFF. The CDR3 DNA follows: TGCGCCAGCAGCTTGGACAGGGAAGGCGGGGAGCTGTTTTTT.

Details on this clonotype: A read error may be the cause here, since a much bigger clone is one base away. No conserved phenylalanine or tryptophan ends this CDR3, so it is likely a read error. For the CDR3, the DNA is TGTGCCAGCACCCCCGGCGTTGTGAACACTGAAGCTTTCTGT. Translation gives CASTPGVVNTEAFC. The genes are TRBV3-1 and TRBJ1-1; D remains unclear. V dropped 7 bases and J dropped 0 bases, with 12 bases sitting between them. Germline CDR1 reads LGHDT; CDR2 reads YNNKEL (reference sequence). This CDR3 comprises 14 residues.

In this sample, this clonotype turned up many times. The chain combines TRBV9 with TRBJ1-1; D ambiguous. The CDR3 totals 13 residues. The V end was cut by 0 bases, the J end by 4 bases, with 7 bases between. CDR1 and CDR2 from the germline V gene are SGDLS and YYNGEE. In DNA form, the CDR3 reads TGTGCCAGCAGCGTAGTGGGAGCCACTGAAGCTTTCTTT. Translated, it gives CASSVVGATEAFF.

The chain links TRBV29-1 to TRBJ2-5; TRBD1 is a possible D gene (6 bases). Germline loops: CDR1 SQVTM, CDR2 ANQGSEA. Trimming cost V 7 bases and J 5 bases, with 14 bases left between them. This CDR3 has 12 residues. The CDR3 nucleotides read TGCAGCGGCCTCAGGGGTGGGGAGACCCAGTACTTC. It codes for CSGLRGGETQYF.

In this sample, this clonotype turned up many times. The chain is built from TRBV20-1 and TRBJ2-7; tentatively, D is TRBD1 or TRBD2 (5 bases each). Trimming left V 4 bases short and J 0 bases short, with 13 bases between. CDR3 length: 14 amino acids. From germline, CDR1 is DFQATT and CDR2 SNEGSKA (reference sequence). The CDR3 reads CSATPGPYSYEQYF. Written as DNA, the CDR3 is TGCAGTGCTACTCCGGGGCCCTACTCCTACGAGCAGTACTTC.